This T cell receptor (beta chain) was captured in a study of T cell repertoires in cytomegalovirus infection. Between the trimmed V and J ends, which lost 0 bases and 1 base, there was a span of 15 bases. The CDR3 runs to 16 residues. Looked up from germline, CDR1 is DFQATT and CDR2 is SNEGSKA (reference sequence). This clonotype was detected a few times. TCRdb reanalysed the reads using MiXCR and keeps one entry per CDR3 protein. The sample consists of some 400,000 distinct CDR3 sequences, roughly 20% of them appearing once. The gene calls are TRBV20-1 and TRBJ2-5; weak D call: TRBD2 (6 bases). The TCR originated in a human donor in good health (CMV status not recorded). Some clones in this sample may be carry-over from other donors' samples. Sequenced: PBMCs. The chain's CDR3 is CSARDFLAGSQETQYF. The CDR3 DNA is TGCAGTGCTAGAGATTTTTTGGCGGGGTCCCAAGAGACCCAGTACTTC.